This T cell receptor (beta chain) stems from a study of patients and donors after allogeneic stem cell transplantation. The sample holds a few counts of this clonotype. TCRdb re-derived calls from the RT-PCR reads in MiXCR, one entry per CDR3 protein. The table shows about 960,000 distinct CDR3 sequences, with about 20% occurring only once. Germline V gene data show CDR1 as SGHVS and CDR2 as FQNEAQ. The germline V and J ends were trimmed by 8 bases and 1 base, with 11 bases remaining between them. The CDR3 runs to 13 residues. The TCR comes from a human donor who was either an allogeneic HSCT recipient or a stem cell or donor lymphocyte infusion donor (not recorded which). It is not recorded whose cells these are; they may come from a transplant donor. Sequenced material: blood, either unsorted or a sorted T cell fraction (not recorded which). J is TRBJ1-1 and V is TRBV7-8; D is perhaps TRBD1 (5 bases). CDR3 sequence: CASGAGENTEAFF. CDR3 bases: TGTGCCAGCGGGGCGGGGGAGAACACTGAAGCTTTCTTT.